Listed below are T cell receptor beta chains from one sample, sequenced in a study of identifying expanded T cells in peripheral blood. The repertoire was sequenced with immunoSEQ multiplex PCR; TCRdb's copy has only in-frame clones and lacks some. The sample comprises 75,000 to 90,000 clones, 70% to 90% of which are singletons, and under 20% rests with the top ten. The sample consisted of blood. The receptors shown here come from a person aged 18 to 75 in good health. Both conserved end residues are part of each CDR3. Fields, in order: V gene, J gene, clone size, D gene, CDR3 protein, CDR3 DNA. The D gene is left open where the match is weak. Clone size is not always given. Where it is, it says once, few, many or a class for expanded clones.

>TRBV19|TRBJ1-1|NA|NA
CASSWQIGANTEAFF
TGTGCCAGTAGTTGGCAGATCGGTGCGAACACTGAAGCTTTCTTT
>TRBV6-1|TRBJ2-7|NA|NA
CASSHQGMYYEQYF
TGTGCCAGCAGTCACCAGGGAATGTACTACGAGCAGTACTTC
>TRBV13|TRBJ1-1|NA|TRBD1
CASSYYGTGGVTEAFF
TGTGCCAGCAGCTACTACGGGACAGGGGGCGTTACTGAAGCTTTCTTT
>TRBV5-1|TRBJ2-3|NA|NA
CASSPGASTDTQYF
TGCGCCAGCAGCCCGGGCGCTAGCACAGATACGCAGTATTTT
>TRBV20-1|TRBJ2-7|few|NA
CSASIQYEQYF
TGCAGTGCTAGTATTCAATACGAGCAGTACTTC
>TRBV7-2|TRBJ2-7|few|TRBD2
CASSPQGGYEQYF
TGTGCCAGCTCCCCGCAGGGAGGGTACGAGCAGTACTTC
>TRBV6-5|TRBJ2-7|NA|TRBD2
CASKGLASTYEQYF
TGTGCCAGCAAAGGACTAGCGAGCACCTACGAGCAGTACTTC
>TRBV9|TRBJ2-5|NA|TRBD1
CASSADRGQETQYF
TGTGCCAGCAGCGCAGACAGGGGGCAAGAGACCCAGTACTTC
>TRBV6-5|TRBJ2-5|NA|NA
CASSYSGQSFQETQYF
TGTGCCAGCAGTTACTCAGGACAGTCATTTCAAGAGACCCAGTACTTC
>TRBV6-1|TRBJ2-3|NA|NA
CASRVRDQDTQYF
TGTGCCAGCAGAGTCCGGGACCAAGATACGCAGTATTTT
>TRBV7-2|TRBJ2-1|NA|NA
CASSLALSGGEQFF
TGTGCCAGCAGCTTAGCGCTTTCTGGGGGTGAGCAGTTCTTC
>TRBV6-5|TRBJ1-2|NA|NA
CASRRVNYGYTF
TGTGCCAGCAGGAGAGTTAACTATGGCTACACCTTC
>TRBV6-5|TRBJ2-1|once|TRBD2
CASRTSGGANEQFF
TGTGCCAGCAGAACTAGCGGAGGGGCCAATGAGCAGTTCTTC
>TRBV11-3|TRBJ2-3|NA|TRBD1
CASSFSGGWTDTQYF
TGTGCCAGCAGCTTTTCAGGGGGCTGGACAGATACGCAGTATTTT
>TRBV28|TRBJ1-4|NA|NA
CASSFFGQGAVNEKLFF
NA
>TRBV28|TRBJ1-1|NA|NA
CASSPAFQGIRTEAFF
TGTGCCAGCAGTCCAGCATTCCAGGGTATTAGGACTGAAGCTTTCTTT
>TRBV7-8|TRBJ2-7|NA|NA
CASSLPGGASYEQYF
TGTGCCAGCAGCTTACCGGGGGGCGCGAGCTACGAGCAGTACTTC